This TCR beta chain was profiled in a study of T-cell reconstitution after alpha-beta-depleted transplantation in children. Germline CDR1 and CDR2: MNHNS and SASEGT. Trimming pared 5 bases from V and 1 base from J, leaving 15 bases between. The CDR3 is made up of 16 amino acids. A library of TCRbeta sequences, prepared with unique molecular identifiers, was generated. TCRdb used MiXCR to reprocess the PCR reads, holding one entry per CDR3 protein. Here the sample spans 600,000 to 700,000 distinct CDR3 sequences, approximately 17% being singletons. The source of this sequence is a human donor who donated a stem cell graft to a child with acute myeloid leukemia. The chain uses TRBV6-1 and TRBJ1-5; D unclear. The sequencing used PBMCs from the stem cell graft donor, collected from the stem cell graft. DNA for the CDR3: TGTGCCAGCAGTCGGGTTCGAGAGAAGAGCAATCAGCCCCAGCATTTT. As protein: CASSRVREKSNQPQHF.